The source of this T cell receptor (beta chain) is a study of T-cell reconstitution after alpha-beta-depleted transplantation in children. Whole-study results and caveats: At around two months after transplant, the alpha-beta T cells were reportedly derived from several hundred expanded clones that came from non-depleted graft cells. There were some patients whose high TCRbeta diversity at day 60 came from surviving recipient T cells and thymic progenitors. Most T-cell counts and diversity one year after the transplant came from T cells that were newly produced.

A TCRbeta library incorporating unique molecular identifiers was prepared. TCRdb itself ran the PCR reads through MiXCR, one entry per CDR3 protein. The sample yields 200,000 or so distinct CDR3 sequences, approximately 6% seen once. Germline CDR1 SGHAT, CDR2 FQNNGV. V lost 2 bases and J lost 0, with 14 bases in between. The CDR3 is 18 amino acids. This clonotype was seen ten or more times. Its antigen is unknown. This chain connects TRBV11-2 to TRBJ2-6; D remains ambiguous. The sequences come from PBMCs, collected before TCRalphabeta/CD19-depleted stem cell transplant. The TCR originated in a girl less than two years old with combined immunodeficiency, due to receive a stem cell transplant. The CDR3 coding sequence is TGTGCCAGCAGCTTATTTGGCGGACGAATCTCTGGGGCCAACGTCCTGACTTTC. As protein: CASSLFGGRISGANVLTF.